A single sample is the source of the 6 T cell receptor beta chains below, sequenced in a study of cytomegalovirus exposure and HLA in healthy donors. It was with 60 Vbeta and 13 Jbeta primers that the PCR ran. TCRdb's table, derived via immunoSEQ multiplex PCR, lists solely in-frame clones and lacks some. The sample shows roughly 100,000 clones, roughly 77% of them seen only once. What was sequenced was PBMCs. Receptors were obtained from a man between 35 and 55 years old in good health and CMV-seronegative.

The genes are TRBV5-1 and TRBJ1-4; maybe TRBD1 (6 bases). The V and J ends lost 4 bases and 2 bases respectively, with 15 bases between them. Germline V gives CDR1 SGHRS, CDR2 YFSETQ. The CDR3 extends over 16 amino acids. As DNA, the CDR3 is TGCGCCAGCAGCGAGTTACAGGGTACCACTAATGAAAAACTGTTTTTT. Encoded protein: CASSELQGTTNEKLFF.

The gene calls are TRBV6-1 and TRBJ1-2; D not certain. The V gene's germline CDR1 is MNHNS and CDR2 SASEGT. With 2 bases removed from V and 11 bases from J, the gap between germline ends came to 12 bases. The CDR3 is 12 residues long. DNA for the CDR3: TGTGCCAGCAGTGAATCTGGCAGGAAGTACACCTTC. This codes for CASSESGRKYTF.

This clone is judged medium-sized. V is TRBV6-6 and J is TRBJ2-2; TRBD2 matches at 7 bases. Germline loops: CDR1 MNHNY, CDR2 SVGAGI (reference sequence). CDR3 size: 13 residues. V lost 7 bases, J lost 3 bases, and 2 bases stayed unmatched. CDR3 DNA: TGTGCCAGCAAGGCGGGGGACACCGGGGAGCTGTTTTTT. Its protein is CASKAGDTGELFF.

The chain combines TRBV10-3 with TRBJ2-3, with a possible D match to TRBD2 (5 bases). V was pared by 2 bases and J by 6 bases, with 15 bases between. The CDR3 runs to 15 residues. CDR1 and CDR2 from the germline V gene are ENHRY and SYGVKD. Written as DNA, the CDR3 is TGTGCCATCAGTGAGCCGCTAGCATCCTTGGATACGCAGTATTTT. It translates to CAISEPLASLDTQYF.

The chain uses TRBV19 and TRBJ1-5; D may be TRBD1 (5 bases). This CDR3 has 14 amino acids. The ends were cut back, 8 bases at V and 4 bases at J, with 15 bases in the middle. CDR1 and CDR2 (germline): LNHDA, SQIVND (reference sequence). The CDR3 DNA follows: TGTGCCAGTGATTTAGGGGCAGGGAATCAGCCCCAGCATTTT. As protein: CASDLGAGNQPQHF.

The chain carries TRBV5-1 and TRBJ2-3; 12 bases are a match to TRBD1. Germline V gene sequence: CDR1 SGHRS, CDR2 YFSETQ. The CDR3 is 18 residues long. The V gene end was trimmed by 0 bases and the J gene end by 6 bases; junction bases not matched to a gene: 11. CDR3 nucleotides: TGCGCCAGCAGCTTGGCCTATTCCGGGACAGGGGGCGCGGATACGCAGTATTTT. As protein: CASSLAYSGTGGADTQYF.